This TCR beta chain was recorded in a study of blood T cells in healthy people across ages. Per sample, a minimum of 7 million PBMCs were isolated. This clonotype was recorded a few times. Its antigen is undetermined. Overall study results and limits: Aged donors had fewer naive CD4+ cells and lower diversity than long-lived donors.

Primers used in a second PCR of roughly 6 to 11 cycles were a sample-barcoded 5' primer and a J-beta primer mix. A single record per CDR3 protein comes from TCRdb applying MiXCR to the 5' RACE reads. The sample holds 1 million or so distinct CDR3 sequences, 20% to 25% seen once. CDR1 and CDR2 from the germline V gene are SGHRS and YFSETQ. V was pared by 7 bases and J by 9 bases, with 23 bases between. CDR3 size: 15 residues. These data were also filed under a second study, of T cells of mothers and their children. That paper states: The yield was over 8.5 million TCR beta CDR3 reads from each mother and 2.5 million to 3 million from each child. Thymic selection molds TCR recombination output in a comparable way in related and unrelated pairs.

The sequencing sample was made of blood. The receptor comes from a girl aged 2-10 years in good health. The chain has TRBV5-1 and TRBJ2-1; tentatively, D is TRBD2 (5 bases). CDR3 in amino acids: CASSSAGADLTEQFF. The CDR3 DNA reads as TGCGCCAGCTCATCCGCAGGAGCGGACCTGACTGAGCAGTTCTTC.